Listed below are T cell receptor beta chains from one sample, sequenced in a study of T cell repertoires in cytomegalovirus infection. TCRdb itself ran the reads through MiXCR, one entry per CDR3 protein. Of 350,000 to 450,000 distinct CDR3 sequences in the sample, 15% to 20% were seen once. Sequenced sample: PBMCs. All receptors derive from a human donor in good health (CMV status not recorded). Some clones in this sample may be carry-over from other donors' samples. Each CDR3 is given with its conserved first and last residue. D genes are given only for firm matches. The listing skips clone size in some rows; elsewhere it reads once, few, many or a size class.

CDR3 protein: CASSLGRVNYGYTF
CDR3 DNA: TGTGCCAGCAGCCTCGGACGGGTTAACTATGGCTACACCTTC
J gene: TRBJ1-2
clone size: -
D gene: -
V gene: TRBV7-2

CDR3 protein: CASSPSRPGTDTQYF
CDR3 DNA: TGTGCCAGCAGCCCCAGTCGACCGGGCACAGATACGCAGTATTTT
J gene: TRBJ2-3
clone size: many
D gene: -
V gene: TRBV7-2

CDR3 protein: CASRLRQGVGGYTF
CDR3 DNA: TGTGCCAGCAGGCTTAGACAGGGTGTTGGTGGCTACACCTTC
J gene: TRBJ1-2
clone size: few
D gene: TRBD1
V gene: TRBV28

CDR3 protein: CRPRGEAKNIQYF
CDR3 DNA: TGCAGGCCTCGTGGTGAGGCCAAAAACATTCAGTACTTC
J gene: TRBJ2-4
clone size: many
D gene: -
V gene: TRBV29-1

CDR3 protein: CAGATDTQYF
CDR3 DNA: TGTGCCGGCGCTACAGATACGCAGTATTTT
J gene: TRBJ2-3
clone size: -
D gene: -
V gene: TRBV7-9

CDR3 protein: CASSFGEPNFSDYGYTF
CDR3 DNA: TGTGCCAGCAGTTTTGGAGAGCCTAACTTCTCTGACTATGGCTACACCTTC
J gene: TRBJ1-2
clone size: -
D gene: -
V gene: TRBV12-3/TRBV12-4

CDR3 protein: CASSFPGTSGGASDTQYF
CDR3 DNA: TGTGCCAGCAGTTTCCCCGGGACTAGCGGGGGGGCTTCAGATACGCAGTATTTT
J gene: TRBJ2-3
clone size: many
D gene: TRBD2
V gene: TRBV12-3/TRBV12-4

CDR3 protein: CASSLGSGPGNTIYF
CDR3 DNA: TGTGCCAGCAGTTTAGGATCGGGGCCTGGAAACACCATATATTTT
J gene: TRBJ1-3
clone size: many
D gene: -
V gene: TRBV12-3/TRBV12-4

CDR3 protein: CASSAGLSYEQYF
CDR3 DNA: TGTGCCAGCAGCGCCGGGTTGTCCTACGAGCAGTACTTC
J gene: TRBJ2-7
clone size: many
D gene: -
V gene: TRBV11-2

CDR3 protein: CASSTSGVDEQFF
CDR3 DNA: TGTGCCAGCAGCACTAGCGGGGTAGATGAGCAGTTCTTC
J gene: TRBJ2-1
clone size: few
D gene: TRBD2
V gene: TRBV27

CDR3 protein: CASKERETPTEAFF
CDR3 DNA: TGTGCCAGCAAAGAAAGGGAAACCCCCACTGAAGCTTTCTTT
J gene: TRBJ1-1
clone size: few
D gene: -
V gene: TRBV2